This T cell receptor beta chain was sequenced in a study of cytomegalovirus exposure and HLA in healthy donors. The study, taken as a whole, reports: Researchers catalogued roughly 170 TCR beta chains as cytomegalovirus-associated. Presence/absence results assume similar sequencing depth per donor, which may not hold. Per published reports, the classifier diagnosed cytomegalovirus status with high specificity and sensitivity. The majority of CMV-associated TCR beta chains were reported as apparently HLA-restricted in a later analysis.

The PCR made use of 60 Vbeta and 13 Jbeta primers. The repertoire was sequenced with immunoSEQ multiplex PCR; TCRdb's copy has only in-frame clones and lacks some. Found here are more than 150,000 clones, roughly 78% of them singletons; the top ten hold 1%. Germline V CDR1 and CDR2: MDHEN, SYDVKM. The CDR3 runs to 14 residues. V lost 8 bases to trimming and J lost 6 bases, with 16 bases between them. In its sample, this clone was seen a few times. Its antigen is undetermined. The receptor was derived from a woman aged 45-60 years in good health and CMV-seropositive. The rearrangement links TRBV28 to TRBJ1-4; D is possibly TRBD1 (5 bases). The sample comprised PBMCs. CDR3 coding DNA: TGTGCCAGCTCAGGGAGGATCTCGGATGAAAAACTGTTTTTT. This encodes CASSGRISDEKLFF.